One sample yielded the 18 T cell receptor beta chains listed below, sequenced in a study of blood T cell repertoires in COVID-19. Profiled with immunoSEQ multiplex PCR; TCRdb holds only in-frame clones, not every one. The sample lists 75,000 to 95,000 clones; 75% to 85% were seen once. Sample: peripheral blood. These receptors came from a man aged 55-75 years with COVID-19, enrolled during active disease.

The genes are TRBV2 and TRBJ1-1, with TRBD1 identical over 7 bases. Germline CDR1 is SNHLY and CDR2 is FYNNEI. The CDR3 loop spans 15 amino acids. The V segment lost 5 bases and the J segment 1 base; nucleotides outside the gene matches: 7. DNA of the CDR3: TGTGCCAGCAGTTACGAGGGGACAGCGAACACTGAAGCTTTCTTT. It encodes CASSYEGTANTEAFF.

V and J are TRBV4-1 and TRBJ1-5; D is unclear. Trimming shortened V by 2 bases and J by 4 bases, and 6 bases separated the two germline ends. This CDR3 is built from 13 residues. Germline loops: CDR1 MGHRA, CDR2 YSYEKL. The chain's CDR3 is CASSQSFNQPQHF. The CDR3 nucleotides are TGCGCCAGCAGCCAAAGCTTTAATCAGCCCCAGCATTTT.

CDR3 residues: CATSVAGQGPTGNTIYF. In DNA form, the CDR3 reads TGTGCCACCAGTGTAGCGGGACAGGGGCCAACTGGAAACACCATATATTTT. The chain joins TRBV24-1 to TRBJ1-3; 10 bases fit TRBD1. Germline V gives CDR1 KGHDR, CDR2 SFDVKD. This CDR3 spans 17 amino acids. V dropped 5 bases and J dropped 2; count of bases not matched to a gene: 8.

This clone has just one count. The chain recombines TRBV6-5 with TRBJ1-3; 7 nucleotides line up with TRBD1. The germline V gene encodes CDR1 MNHEY and CDR2 SVGAGI. This CDR3 is built from 14 residues. The V and J ends lost 7 bases and 4 bases, in that order; junction bases with no gene match: 7. The CDR3, as DNA: TGTGCCAGCATCCCGACAGGGAGGGGAAACACCATATATTTT. Translating gives CASIPTGRGNTIYF.

The chain joins TRBV7-6 to TRBJ2-3; D possibly corresponds to TRBD1 (7 bases). V was clipped by 5 bases and J by 3 bases, with 24 bases between them. Per the germline V gene, CDR1 is SGHVS and CDR2 is FNYEAQ. The CDR3 runs to 18 residues. This CDR3 is CASSPRGTTRGVTDTQYF. CDR3 bases: TGTGCCAGCAGCCCCCGGGGGACCACCAGGGGGGTGACAGATACGCAGTATTTT.

DNA for the CDR3: TGTGCCAGCAGTCTCCCGGGCACAGATACGCAGTATTTT. Residues: CASSLPGTDTQYF. The chain joins TRBV2 to TRBJ2-3; the D is unclear. CDR3 length: 13 amino acids. V was pared by 5 bases and J by 1 base, with 7 bases between. Germline CDR1 SNHLY, CDR2 FYNNEI.

In this sample, this clone turned up a few times. The CDR3 coding sequence is TGTGCCAGCAGCCCCGGGACACAAACTAATGAAAAACTGTTTTTT. It codes for CASSPGTQTNEKLFF. The J gene is TRBJ1-4, the V gene TRBV5-8, with D maybe TRBD1 (6 bases). The CDR3 sequence is 15 residues long. V dropped 4 bases and J dropped 1 base, with 11 bases sitting between them. Germline-derived CDR1 and CDR2 are SGHTS and YDEGEE.

The chain employs TRBV5-5 and TRBJ1-5, with a possible D match to TRBD1 (5 bases). V was shortened by 1 base and J by 5 bases, with 16 bases between the two germline ends. The CDR3 is made up of 16 amino acids. Looked up from germline, CDR1 is SGHKS and CDR2 is YYEKEE (reference sequence). The CDR3 sequence: CASSLSEDKVDQPQHF. The CDR3 nucleotides read TGTGCCAGCAGCTTGTCCGAGGACAAGGTGGATCAGCCCCAGCATTTT.

In its sample, this clone was seen once. The chain uses TRBV5-5 and TRBJ1-4; D may be TRBD1 (5 bases). Germline V lookup: CDR1 SGHKS, CDR2 YYEKEE (reference sequence). Between the trimmed V and J ends, which lost 1 base and 2 bases, there was a span of 9 bases. This CDR3 has 15 residues. The CDR3 region has the DNA TGTGCCAGCAGCTTGAATCGGGGGACTAATGAAAAACTGTTTTTT. Its protein is CASSLNRGTNEKLFF. Full variable domain (rest looked up from reference TRBV5-5 and TRBJ1-4): DAGVTQSPTHLIKTRGQQVTLRCSPISGHKSVSWYQQVLGQGPQFIFQYYEKEERGRGNFPDRFSARQFPNYSSELNVNALLLGDSALYLCASSLNRGTNEKLFFGSGTQLSVL.

The chain couples TRBV6-8 to TRBJ2-4; maybe TRBD1 (6 bases). Germline-derived CDR1 and CDR2 are MNHGY and SAAAGT. V dropped 0 bases and J dropped 7 bases, with 13 bases sitting between them. CDR3 length: 15 amino acids. The CDR3 nucleotides read TGTGCCAGCAGTTACTCGAGTGGGGGCGCGAACATTCAGTACTTC. This gives the protein CASSYSSGGANIQYF.

This clone was seen a single time. The V call is TRBV3-1 (or the pseudogene TRBV3-2), the J call TRBJ1-1; maybe TRBD1 (6 bases). This CDR3 is built from 13 residues. V was clipped by 4 bases and J by 7 bases, with 13 bases between them. The germline V gene has CDR1 LGHDT and CDR2 YNNKEL (reference sequence). The CDR3 here is CASSLTDSYEAFF. CDR3 in DNA: TGTGCCAGCAGCCTCACGGACAGTTATGAAGCTTTCTTT.

V gene TRBV14 combines with J gene TRBJ1-1; a possible D gene is TRBD1 (5 bases). The CDR3 has 16 residues. Germline V lookup: CDR1 SGHDN, CDR2 FVKESK. V lost 1 base to trimming and J lost 5 bases, with 17 bases between them. CDR3 in DNA: TGTGCCAGCAGCCAAGTCGGATCAGGGAGGAAAACTGAAGCTTTCTTT. This encodes CASSQVGSGRKTEAFF.

This chain connects TRBV7-6 to TRBJ2-3; TRBD2 agrees at 13 bases. Germline V gene lookup returns CDR1 SGHVS and CDR2 FNYEAQ. The CDR3 totals 16 residues. V shed 4 bases and J 4 bases; nucleotides not matched to a gene: 5. This chain's CDR3 is CASSSTSGRGADTQYF. CDR3 nucleotides: TGTGCCAGCAGCTCTACTAGCGGGAGGGGGGCAGATACGCAGTATTTT.

This chain joins TRBV5-1 and TRBJ2-3; a possible D gene is TRBD2 (5 bases). Germline V CDR1 and CDR2: SGHRS, YFSETQ. V was clipped by 4 bases and J by 0 bases, with 21 bases between them. This CDR3 has 18 residues. Here the CDR3 DNA reads TGCGCCAGCAGCACAACCATCCCGGGGAGTCCTAGCACAGATACGCAGTATTTT. Protein product: CASSTTIPGSPSTDTQYF.

V is TRBV24-1 and J is TRBJ2-1; the match to TRBD2 covers 14 bases. The CDR3 consists of 17 residues. V dropped 3 bases and J dropped 7; count of bases not matched to a gene: 7. CDR1 is KGHDR and CDR2 is SFDVKD in the germline V gene. This CDR3 reads CATSDGGTSGRPNEQFF. CDR3 nucleotides: TGTGCCACCAGTGATGGGGGGACTAGCGGGAGACCAAATGAGCAGTTCTTC.

V is TRBV6-5 and J is TRBJ2-1; 8 bases align to TRBD1. J was trimmed by 11 bases and V by 7 bases; bases with no gene match: 10. The CDR3 loop spans 13 amino acids. The germline CDR1 and CDR2 sequences are MNHEY and SVGAGI. CDR3 region: CASIARTGIKQFF. The CDR3 bases are TGTGCCAGCATCGCCCGGACAGGGATCAAGCAGTTCTTC.

The chain has TRBV5-1 and TRBJ1-1; D perhaps matches TRBD1 (6 bases). Germline-derived CDR1 and CDR2 are SGHRS and YFSETQ. CDR3 length: 13 amino acids. V lost 4 bases and J 2 bases, leaving 9 bases between the germline ends. The CDR3 nucleotides read TGCGCCAGCAGCCACGGGACAAACACTGAAGCTTTCTTT. This translates into CASSHGTNTEAFF.

The V call is TRBV11-3, the J call TRBJ2-1, with D unresolved. V lost 0 bases and J lost 7, with 7 bases in between. Germline loops: CDR1 SGHNT, CDR2 YENEEA. This CDR3 contains 13 residues. CDR3 bases: TGTGCCAGCAGCTTAGAGGCGAGGAATGAGCAGTTCTTC. Protein sequence: CASSLEARNEQFF.